This T cell receptor (beta chain) was observed in a study of CD8+CD57+ T cells in acquired aplastic anemia. It was genomic DNA that served as the template for profiling TCR beta VDJ and CDR3. TCRdb re-called the reads through MiXCR, storing one row per CDR3 protein. The sample has about 180,000 distinct CDR3 sequences, 40% to 55% seen once. With V trimmed by 3 bases and J by 4 bases, 12 bases remained unmatched. CDR1 is SQVTM and CDR2 is ANQGSEA in the germline V gene. The CDR3 is 17 amino acids. The clonotype comes from a human donor in good health. The sequenced sample consisted of sorted CD4+, CD8+, or CD8+CD57+ T cells (not recorded which) from PBMCs. The chain carries TRBV29-1 and TRBJ2-2; 9 positions match TRBD2. Written as DNA, the CDR3 is TGCAGCGTTGATCTTCTACGCGGGGGGGTCGGCACCGGGGAGCTGTTTTTT. This sequence encodes CSVDLLRGGVGTGELFF.